This is a list of T cell receptor beta chains from one sample in a study of regulatory T cells in long-lasting Graves disease. TCRdb ran MiXCR on the multiplex PCR reads and lists one entry per CDR3 protein. The sample records approximately 310,000 distinct CDR3 sequences, approximately 20% being singletons. Sample: peripheral blood mononuclear cells (PBMCs), taken at new diagnosis, from a patient treated with antithyroid drugs. The receptors shown here come from a female donor with Graves disease. Each CDR3 is given with its conserved first and last residue. The order of the fields is clone size, V gene, D gene, J gene, CDR3 protein, CDR3 DNA. D genes are given only for firm matches. For some rows the clone size is stated as once, few or many, or as a class when expanded; others skip it.

abundance: many; v_gene: TRBV3-1; d_gene: -; j_gene: TRBJ2-3; CDR3aa: CASSQGGRSTDTQYF; CDR3nt: TGTGCCAGCAGCCAAGGCGGCCGTAGCACAGATACGCAGTATTTT
abundance: many; v_gene: TRBV5-1; d_gene: -; j_gene: TRBJ1-5; CDR3aa: CASSLDGGGDQPQHF; CDR3nt: TGCGCCAGCAGCTTGGATGGGGGGGGGGATCAGCCCCAGCATTTT
abundance: many; v_gene: TRBV7-8; d_gene: TRBD2; j_gene: TRBJ2-3; CDR3aa: CASRKGLAGGDTQYF; CDR3nt: TGTGCCAGCAGAAAGGGACTAGCGGGAGGAGATACGCAGTATTTT
abundance: medium-sized; v_gene: TRBV2; d_gene: -; j_gene: TRBJ2-1; CDR3aa: CASGSAASYNEQFF; CDR3nt: TGTGCCAGCGGGTCAGCGGCCTCCTACAATGAGCAGTTCTTC
abundance: many; v_gene: TRBV19; d_gene: -; j_gene: TRBJ1-1; CDR3aa: CASRGRTSEAFF; CDR3nt: TGTGCCAGTAGAGGACGGACTTCTGAAGCTTTCTTT
abundance: many; v_gene: TRBV5-4; d_gene: -; j_gene: TRBJ1-6; CDR3aa: CASSAYNSPLHF; CDR3nt: TGTGCCAGCAGCGCGTACAATTCACCCCTCCACTTT
abundance: many; v_gene: TRBV28; d_gene: -; j_gene: TRBJ1-1; CDR3aa: CASSSAVTEAFF; CDR3nt: TGTGCCAGCAGTTCGGCGGTCACTGAAGCTTTCTTT
abundance: many; v_gene: TRBV6-5; d_gene: -; j_gene: TRBJ2-2; CDR3aa: CASSSHVANTGELFF; CDR3nt: TGTGCCAGCAGTTCTCACGTGGCGAACACCGGGGAGCTGTTTTTT
abundance: once; v_gene: TRBV12-3/TRBV12-4; d_gene: -; j_gene: TRBJ2-7; CDR3aa: CASSLKAERQYF; CDR3nt: TGTGCCAGCAGTTTAAAGGCGGAGAGGCAGTACTTC
abundance: few; v_gene: TRBV4-2; d_gene: TRBD1; j_gene: TRBJ1-5; CDR3aa: CASSQEGTVNQPQHF; CDR3nt: TGTGCCAGCAGCCAAGAAGGGACAGTAAATCAGCCCCAGCATTTT
abundance: -; v_gene: TRBV6-1; d_gene: TRBD2; j_gene: TRBJ2-1; CDR3aa: CAIKSGSNNEQFF; CDR3nt: TGTGCCATCAAAAGCGGGAGCAACAATGAGCAGTTCTTC
abundance: many; v_gene: TRBV2; d_gene: -; j_gene: TRBJ2-6; CDR3aa: CASSGATSGANVLTF; CDR3nt: TGTGCCAGCAGTGGGGCTACCTCTGGGGCCAACGTCCTGACTTTC
abundance: once; v_gene: TRBV20-1; d_gene: -; j_gene: TRBJ2-5; CDR3aa: CSARDRLRGGSYNEQYF; CDR3nt: TGCAGTGCTAGAGATCGGTTAAGGGGGGGCTCCTACAATGAGCAGTACTTC
abundance: many; v_gene: TRBV18; d_gene: -; j_gene: TRBJ1-1; CDR3aa: CASSPPVGVTTEAFF; CDR3nt: TGTGCCAGCTCACCACCGGTCGGGGTGACCACTGAAGCTTTCTTT
abundance: many; v_gene: TRBV28; d_gene: TRBD1; j_gene: TRBJ1-4; CDR3aa: CASSRRGPREKLFF; CDR3nt: TGTGCCAGCAGCCGCAGGGGGCCTCGTGAAAAACTGTTTTTT
abundance: many; v_gene: TRBV28; d_gene: -; j_gene: TRBJ2-3; CDR3aa: CASSLALDRTDTQYF; CDR3nt: TGTGCCAGCAGTTTAGCCCTAGACAGGACAGATACGCAGTATTTT
abundance: -; v_gene: TRBV7-2; d_gene: TRBD2; j_gene: TRBJ2-7; CDR3aa: CASRPSGGTPTEQYF; CDR3nt: TGTGCCAGCAGACCGTCGGGGGGGACCCCCACCGAGCAGTACTTC
abundance: -; v_gene: TRBV6-2/TRBV6-3; d_gene: -; j_gene: TRBJ2-1; CDR3aa: CASASTYNEQFF; CDR3nt: TGTGCCAGCGCGTCTACCTACAATGAGCAGTTCTTC
abundance: many; v_gene: TRBV6-1; d_gene: TRBD1; j_gene: TRBJ2-7; CDR3aa: CASSNRWDSYEQYF; CDR3nt: TGTGCCAGCAGCAACCGATGGGACAGCTACGAGCAGTACTTC
abundance: many; v_gene: TRBV6-1; d_gene: TRBD2; j_gene: TRBJ2-3; CDR3aa: CASSPWTSGSTDTQYF; CDR3nt: TGTGCCAGCAGTCCCTGGACTAGCGGAAGCACAGATACGCAGTATTTT
abundance: many; v_gene: TRBV28; d_gene: -; j_gene: TRBJ2-5; CDR3aa: CASTSPGETQYF; CDR3nt: TGTGCCAGCACCTCCCCGGGGGAGACCCAGTACTTC
abundance: few; v_gene: TRBV5-1; d_gene: TRBD2; j_gene: TRBJ2-1; CDR3aa: CASSLEPLAGGTYNEQFF; CDR3nt: TGCGCCAGCAGCTTGGAGCCCCTAGCGGGAGGTACCTACAATGAGCAGTTCTTC
abundance: -; v_gene: TRBV7-6; d_gene: TRBD2; j_gene: TRBJ2-1; CDR3aa: CASSALSGSGTYNEQFF; CDR3nt: TGTGCCAGCAGCGCCCTTAGCGGGAGTGGCACCTACAATGAGCAGTTCTTC
abundance: many; v_gene: TRBV27; d_gene: -; j_gene: TRBJ2-1; CDR3aa: CASRRRGDEQFF; CDR3nt: TGTGCCAGCAGAAGGAGGGGGGATGAGCAGTTCTTC
abundance: few; v_gene: TRBV4-2; d_gene: -; j_gene: TRBJ1-1; CDR3aa: CASSPTTQHTEAFF; CDR3nt: TGTGCCAGCAGCCCCACAACACAGCACACTGAAGCTTTCTTT
abundance: -; v_gene: TRBV10-1; d_gene: TRBD2; j_gene: TRBJ2-1; CDR3aa: CASRGATSASSSYNEQFF; CDR3nt: TGCGCCAGCAGAGGTGCCACTAGCGCAAGTAGCTCCTACAATGAGCAGTTCTTC
abundance: -; v_gene: TRBV2; d_gene: TRBD1; j_gene: TRBJ1-4; CDR3aa: CASSGTGYEKLFF; CDR3nt: TGTGCCAGCAGTGGGACAGGGTACGAAAAACTGTTTTTT
abundance: many; v_gene: TRBV6-5; d_gene: -; j_gene: TRBJ2-5; CDR3aa: CASSYSRRVLSQGETQYF; CDR3nt: TGTGCCAGCAGTTACTCCAGGCGGGTGCTAAGCCAAGGGGAGACCCAGTACTTC
abundance: many; v_gene: TRBV12-3/TRBV12-4; d_gene: TRBD1; j_gene: TRBJ1-6; CDR3aa: CASRIGQGSITLNSPLHF; CDR3nt: TGTGCCAGCAGGATCGGACAGGGTTCTATTACGCTTAATTCACCCCTCCACTTT
abundance: many; v_gene: TRBV10-2; d_gene: -; j_gene: TRBJ2-3; CDR3aa: CASRVKGRTDTQYF; CDR3nt: TGCGCCAGCCGAGTGAAGGGACGCACAGATACGCAGTATTTT
abundance: once; v_gene: TRBV10-3; d_gene: TRBD2; j_gene: TRBJ2-2; CDR3aa: CATNPRLAHSNTGELFF; CDR3nt: TGTGCCACCAACCCGAGACTAGCCCATTCGAACACCGGGGAGCTGTTTTTT
abundance: many; v_gene: TRBV18; d_gene: -; j_gene: TRBJ2-5; CDR3aa: CASSPPTLAPWETQYF; CDR3nt: TGTGCCAGCTCACCACCCACCCTAGCCCCTTGGGAGACCCAGTACTTC
abundance: -; v_gene: TRBV10-2; d_gene: TRBD2; j_gene: TRBJ2-5; CDR3aa: CASSELAGGGSETQYF; CDR3nt: TGCGCCAGCAGTGAGCTAGCGGGAGGAGGGTCAGAGACCCAGTACTTC
abundance: -; v_gene: TRBV14; d_gene: TRBD2; j_gene: TRBJ2-1; CDR3aa: CASSIPTWESGIWTGEQFF; CDR3nt: TGTGCCAGCAGCATACCGACATGGGAAAGCGGGATATGGACTGGTGAGCAGTTCTTC
abundance: many; v_gene: TRBV6-2/TRBV6-3; d_gene: -; j_gene: TRBJ1-3; CDR3aa: CASSPLIGASFSGNTIYF; CDR3nt: TGTGCCAGCAGCCCCCTTATCGGGGCCAGCTTTTCAGGAAACACCATATATTTT
abundance: -; v_gene: TRBV6-1; d_gene: -; j_gene: TRBJ2-7; CDR3aa: CASSAGFIREIPYEQYF; CDR3nt: TGTGCCAGCAGTGCCGGATTCATTCGGGAGATCCCCTACGAGCAGTACTTC
abundance: -; v_gene: TRBV12-3/TRBV12-4; d_gene: TRBD1; j_gene: TRBJ1-1; CDR3aa: CASSLRQGAGAFF; CDR3nt: TGTGCCAGCAGTTTACGACAGGGCGCCGGTGCTTTCTTT
abundance: -; v_gene: TRBV7-9; d_gene: TRBD1; j_gene: TRBJ1-1; CDR3aa: CASSSGQGMDTEAFF; CDR3nt: TGTGCCAGCAGCTCCGGACAGGGAATGGACACTGAAGCTTTCTTT
abundance: -; v_gene: TRBV15; d_gene: TRBD1; j_gene: TRBJ1-4; CDR3aa: CATSSDRGPLEKLFF; CDR3nt: TGTGCCACCAGCAGTGACAGGGGCCCTTTAGAAAAACTGTTTTTT
abundance: many; v_gene: TRBV2; d_gene: -; j_gene: TRBJ1-1; CDR3aa: CASTPGPGRTEAFF; CDR3nt: TGTGCCAGCACCCCTGGCCCAGGGCGCACTGAAGCTTTCTTT
abundance: many; v_gene: TRBV11-3; d_gene: TRBD1; j_gene: TRBJ2-7; CDR3aa: CASSRQGDEQYF; CDR3nt: TGTGCCAGCAGCCGCCAGGGGGACGAGCAGTACTTC
abundance: -; v_gene: TRBV6-2/TRBV6-3; d_gene: -; j_gene: TRBJ2-1; CDR3aa: CASGLTWTPYNEQFF; CDR3nt: TGTGCCAGCGGTCTAACCTGGACACCCTACAATGAGCAGTTCTTC
abundance: many; v_gene: TRBV2; d_gene: -; j_gene: TRBJ1-3; CDR3aa: CASSFRTASGNTIYF; CDR3nt: TGTGCCAGCAGTTTTCGGACGGCCTCTGGAAACACCATATATTTT
abundance: many; v_gene: TRBV24-1; d_gene: TRBD2; j_gene: TRBJ2-1; CDR3aa: CATSDPLAGVDNEQFF; CDR3nt: TGTGCCACCAGTGACCCACTAGCGGGAGTCGACAATGAGCAGTTCTTC
abundance: few; v_gene: TRBV11-3; d_gene: TRBD1; j_gene: TRBJ2-7; CDR3aa: CASSPGTGGKQYF; CDR3nt: TGTGCCAGCAGCCCCGGGACAGGGGGCAAGCAGTACTTC
abundance: few; v_gene: TRBV7-9; d_gene: -; j_gene: TRBJ2-3; CDR3aa: CASSARQLAGITDTQYF; CDR3nt: TGTGCCAGCAGCGCCCGACAACTTGCGGGCATCACAGATACGCAGTATTTT
abundance: few; v_gene: TRBV7-9; d_gene: -; j_gene: TRBJ2-7; CDR3aa: CASRAQEDEQYF; CDR3nt: TGTGCCAGCCGGGCTCAAGAGGACGAGCAGTACTTC
abundance: many; v_gene: TRBV19; d_gene: -; j_gene: TRBJ2-7; CDR3aa: CASRRRTQTSYEQYF; CDR3nt: TGTGCCAGCAGGCGACGGACTCAAACTTCCTACGAGCAGTACTTC
abundance: many; v_gene: TRBV20-1; d_gene: -; j_gene: TRBJ2-5; CDR3aa: CSAGHLAQETQYF; CDR3nt: TGCAGTGCTGGACACCTCGCCCAAGAGACCCAGTACTTC
abundance: -; v_gene: TRBV12-3/TRBV12-4; d_gene: -; j_gene: TRBJ1-1; CDR3aa: CASSPERGTGTEAFF; CDR3nt: TGTGCCAGCAGCCCGGAGAGGGGCACAGGCACTGAAGCTTTCTTT
abundance: -; v_gene: TRBV14; d_gene: -; j_gene: TRBJ2-7; CDR3aa: CASSQVYSNEQYF; CDR3nt: TGTGCCAGCAGCCAAGTCTACAGCAACGAGCAGTACTTC
abundance: many; v_gene: TRBV28; d_gene: TRBD1; j_gene: TRBJ1-2; CDR3aa: CASSLSGDRGSGYTF; CDR3nt: TGTGCCAGCAGTTTATCGGGGGACAGGGGCTCTGGCTACACCTTC
abundance: many; v_gene: TRBV27; d_gene: -; j_gene: TRBJ2-7; CDR3aa: CASSLSYGQATYEQYF; CDR3nt: TGTGCCAGCAGTTTATCGTATGGCCAGGCGACCTACGAGCAGTACTTC
abundance: many; v_gene: TRBV6-2/TRBV6-3; d_gene: -; j_gene: TRBJ1-6; CDR3aa: CASSYHAGLINSPLHF; CDR3nt: TGTGCCAGCAGCTACCATGCAGGACTAATAAATTCACCCCTCCACTTT
abundance: many; v_gene: TRBV30; d_gene: -; j_gene: TRBJ2-1; CDR3aa: CAWRSAGNNEQFF; CDR3nt: TGTGCCTGGAGGTCAGCCGGGAACAATGAGCAGTTCTTC
abundance: -; v_gene: TRBV12-3/TRBV12-4; d_gene: TRBD1; j_gene: TRBJ1-1; CDR3aa: CASRPLGQGANTEAFF; CDR3nt: TGTGCCAGCAGGCCTCTCGGACAGGGGGCGAACACTGAAGCTTTCTTT
abundance: many; v_gene: TRBV18; d_gene: TRBD1; j_gene: TRBJ2-7; CDR3aa: CASSPPPRTGVGEQYF; CDR3nt: TGTGCCAGCTCACCACCCCCACGGACAGGGGTAGGCGAGCAGTACTTC
abundance: many; v_gene: TRBV27; d_gene: -; j_gene: TRBJ2-3; CDR3aa: CASSWGDKWGTDTQYF; CDR3nt: TGTGCCAGCAGTTGGGGGGACAAATGGGGCACAGATACGCAGTATTTT
abundance: -; v_gene: TRBV4-2; d_gene: -; j_gene: TRBJ2-1; CDR3aa: CASSQEGMSINEQFF; CDR3nt: TGTGCCAGCAGCCAAGAAGGGATGAGTATAAATGAGCAGTTCTTC
abundance: many; v_gene: TRBV28; d_gene: TRBD1; j_gene: TRBJ2-1; CDR3aa: CASSQNTGVHEQFF; CDR3nt: TGTGCCAGCAGTCAAAACACAGGGGTGCATGAGCAGTTCTTC